The following is a T cell receptor (beta chain) sequence with its context. Only one count was recorded for this clone. No cognate antigen has been identified for it. Base qualities are not recorded, but no much larger clone differs from it by a single base. The data stem from a study of T cell changes during pregnancy in multiple sclerosis (dated by TCRdb to the late 2010s). Regarding the study in general: The study examined how the T cell repertoire changed over the course of pregnancy in women with multiple sclerosis.

The library was generated by the immunoSEQ multiplex PCR assay. TCRdb stores this immuneACCESS table with in-frame sequences only. Part of the clones is absent; in the studies checked, under half of the shortfall reflects unresolved V genes, and no reason is known for the rest. This sample holds tens of thousands of clones; roughly nine tenths were observed only once. The biggest ten clones account for 7.8% of the sample. Taken from cysteine to phenylalanine, the CDR3 has 16 residues. Of the read, only the CDR3 DNA is kept; its 48 bases are in frame from base 1. V is reduced by 3 bases and J by 2 bases, leaving a spacing of 15 bases between them. The germline V gene sets CDR1 to SGDLS and CDR2 to YYNGEE.

The sequences come from CD8+ T cells from peripheral blood mononuclear cells, collected before pregnancy. In this chain, TRBV9 is recombined with TRBJ1-3; the D segment could be TRBD1, given 6 matching bases. The TCR originated in a female donor with multiple sclerosis, enrolled in a pregnancy study. The sequenced DNA is TGTGCCAGCAGCGCTACAGGGTTGGAGGCTGGAAACACCATATATTTT. The encoded protein is CASSATGLEAGNTIYF.